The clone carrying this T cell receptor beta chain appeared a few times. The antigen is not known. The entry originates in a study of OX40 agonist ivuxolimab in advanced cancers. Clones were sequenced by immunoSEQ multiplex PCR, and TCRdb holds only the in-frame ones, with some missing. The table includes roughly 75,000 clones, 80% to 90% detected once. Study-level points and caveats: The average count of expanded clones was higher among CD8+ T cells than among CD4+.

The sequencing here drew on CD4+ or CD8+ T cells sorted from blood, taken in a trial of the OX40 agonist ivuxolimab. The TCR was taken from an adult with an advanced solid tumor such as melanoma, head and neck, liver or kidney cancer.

CDR3 sequence reads: CASSQQEKLFF. Written as DNA, the CDR3 is TGTGCCAGCAGCCAACAGGAAAAACTGTTTTTT. J is TRBJ1-4 and V is TRBV7-9; no definite D call. Trimming pared 5 bases from V and 8 bases from J, leaving 6 bases between. The CDR3 is 11 residues long. CDR1 SEHNR and CDR2 FQNEAQ come from the germline V gene (reference sequence).